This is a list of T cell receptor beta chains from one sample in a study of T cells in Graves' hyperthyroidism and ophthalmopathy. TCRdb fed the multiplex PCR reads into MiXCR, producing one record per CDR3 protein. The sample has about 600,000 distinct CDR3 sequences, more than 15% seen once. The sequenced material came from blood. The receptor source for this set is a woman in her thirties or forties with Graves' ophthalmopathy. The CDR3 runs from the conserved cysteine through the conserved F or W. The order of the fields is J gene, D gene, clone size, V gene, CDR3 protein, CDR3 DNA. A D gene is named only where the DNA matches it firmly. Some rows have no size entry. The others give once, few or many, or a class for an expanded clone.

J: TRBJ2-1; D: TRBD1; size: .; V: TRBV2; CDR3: CASSRDRVNEQFF; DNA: TGTGCCAGCTCTCGGGACAGGGTCAATGAGCAGTTCTTC
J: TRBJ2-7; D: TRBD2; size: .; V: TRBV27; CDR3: CASSLSFSGSLYEQYF; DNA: TGTGCCAGCAGTTTATCGTTCAGCGGGAGCCTTTACGAGCAGTACTTC
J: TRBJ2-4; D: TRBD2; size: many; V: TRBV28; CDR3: CASSLSGSGAKNIQYF; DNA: TGTGCCAGCAGCCTCAGCGGGAGTGGAGCCAAAAACATTCAGTACTTC
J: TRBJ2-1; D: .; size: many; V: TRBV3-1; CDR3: CASSQGFGEGTGFF; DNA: .
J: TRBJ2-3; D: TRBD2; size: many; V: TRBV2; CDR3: CASSVQRGGPDTQYF; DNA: TGTGCCAGCAGTGTTCAGCGGGGGGGCCCGGATACGCAGTATTTT
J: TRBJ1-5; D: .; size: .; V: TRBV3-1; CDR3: CASSHSHQPQHF; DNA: TGTGCCAGCAGCCATTCGCATCAGCCCCAGCATTTT
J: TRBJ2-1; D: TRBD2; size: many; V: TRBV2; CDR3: CASREAGLAGRNEQFF; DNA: TGTGCCAGCAGGGAAGCCGGACTAGCGGGACGGAATGAGCAGTTCTTC
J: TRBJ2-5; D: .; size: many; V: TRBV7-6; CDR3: CASSPVGGYQETQYF; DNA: TGTGCCAGCAGCCCAGTTGGGGGATACCAAGAGACCCAGTACTTC
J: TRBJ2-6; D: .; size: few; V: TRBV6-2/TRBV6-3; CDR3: CASSSYRDTGANVLTF; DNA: TGTGCCAGCAGTTCGTACAGAGATACCGGGGCCAACGTCCTGACTTTC
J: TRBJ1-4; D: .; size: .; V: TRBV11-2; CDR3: CASSLDGTPNEKLFF; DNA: TGTGCCAGCAGCTTAGACGGGACACCGAATGAAAAACTGTTTTTT
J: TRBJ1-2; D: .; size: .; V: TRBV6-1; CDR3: CASSETGLSIYGYTF; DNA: TGTGCCAGCAGTGAAACAGGCCTATCGATCTATGGCTACACCTTC
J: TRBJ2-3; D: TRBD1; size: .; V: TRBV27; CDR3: CASSTRWDRKGSDTQYF; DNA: TGTGCCAGCAGCACACGTTGGGACAGGAAAGGGTCAGATACGCAGTATTTT
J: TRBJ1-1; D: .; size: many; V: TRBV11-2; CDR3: CASRTTAGVNTEAFF; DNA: TGTGCCAGCAGAACTACGGCTGGGGTGAACACTGAAGCTTTCTTT
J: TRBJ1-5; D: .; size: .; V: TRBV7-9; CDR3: CASSLGVPLGQPQHF; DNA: TGTGCCAGCAGCTTAGGGGTGCCGTTGGGGCAGCCCCAGCATTTT
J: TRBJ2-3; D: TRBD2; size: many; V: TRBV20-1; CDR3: CSAATSTSRITDTQYF; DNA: TGCAGTGCTGCCACATCGACTAGCCGAATCACAGATACGCAGTATTTT
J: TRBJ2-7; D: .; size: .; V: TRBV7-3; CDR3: CASSPAGTSYEQYF; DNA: TGTGCCAGCAGCCCCGCCGGGACAAGCTACGAGCAGTACTTC
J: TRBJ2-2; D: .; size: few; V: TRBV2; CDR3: CASSEEGGFWTLNTGELFF; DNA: TGTGCCAGCAGTGAAGAAGGGGGTTTTTGGACACTTAACACCGGGGAGCTGTTTTTT
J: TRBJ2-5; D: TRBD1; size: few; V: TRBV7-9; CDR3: CASSFFRGLQETQYF; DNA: TGTGCCAGCAGCTTTTTTAGGGGGCTCCAAGAGACCCAGTACTTC
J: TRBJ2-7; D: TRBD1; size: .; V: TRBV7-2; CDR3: CASSLDRDPSYEQYF; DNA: TGTGCCAGCAGCCTCGACAGGGACCCCTCCTACGAGCAGTACTTC
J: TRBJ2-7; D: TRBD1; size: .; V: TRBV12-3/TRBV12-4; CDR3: CASSLGTETYEQYF; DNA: TGTGCCAGCAGTTTGGGGACAGAGACCTACGAGCAGTACTTC
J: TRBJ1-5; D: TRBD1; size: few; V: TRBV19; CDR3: CASSTPGTGVSNQPQHF; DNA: TGTGCCAGTAGTACCCCCGGGACAGGGGTTAGCAATCAGCCCCAGCATTTT
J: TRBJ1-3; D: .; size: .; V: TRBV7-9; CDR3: CASSSTPGFGNTIYF; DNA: TGTGCCAGCAGCTCGACCCCAGGGTTCGGAAACACCATATATTTT
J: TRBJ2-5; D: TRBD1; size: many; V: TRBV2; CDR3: CARQGQETQYF; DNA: TGTGCCAGACAGGGGCAAGAGACCCAGTACTTC
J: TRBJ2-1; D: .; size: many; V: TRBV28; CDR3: CASSPTSRASEQFF; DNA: TGTGCCAGCAGCCCTACTAGCAGAGCTAGTGAGCAGTTCTTC